This entry lists 17 T cell receptor beta chains sequenced from one sample in a study of blood T cell repertoires in COVID-19. Sequencing was performed with immunoSEQ multiplex PCR; in TCRdb, only in-frame clones are kept and a portion is missing. The sample has a few hundred thousand clones, around 87% seen once; the top ten hold about 8%. What was sequenced was peripheral blood. The receptor source for this set is a woman in her 50s who had recovered from COVID-19.

The rearrangement links TRBV28 to TRBJ1-3, with a possible D match to TRBD1 (6 bases). V lost 6 bases and J 14 bases, leaving 14 bases between the germline ends. The germline V gene encodes CDR1 MDHEN and CDR2 SYDVKM. CDR3 length: 11 residues. The CDR3 DNA follows: TGTGCCAGCAGAATCGGACAGAGGCTATATTTT. As protein: CASRIGQRLYF.

In DNA form, the CDR3 reads TGTGCCAGTAGTATCGAGGGAATAGCCTATAATTCACCCCTCCACTTT. Its protein is CASSIEGIAYNSPLHF. The chain combines TRBV19 with TRBJ1-6; no clear D gene. CDR1 is LNHDA, CDR2 SQIVND, per germline (reference sequence). This CDR3 spans 16 amino acids. V dropped 3 bases and J dropped 2 bases, with 11 bases sitting between them.

The chain has TRBV6-5 and TRBJ2-7; maybe TRBD1 (6 bases). Trimming removed 2 bases at V and 3 bases at J, with 11 bases between. The CDR3 is 14 residues long. Germline CDR1 MNHEY, CDR2 SVGAGI. The CDR3 protein is CASSYGQRNYEQYF. The CDR3 DNA reads TGTGCCAGCAGTTACGGACAGAGAAACTACGAGCAGTACTTC.

The rearrangement uses TRBV7-8 and TRBJ2-7; 7 nucleotides line up with TRBD1. Germline CDR1 is SGHVS and CDR2 is FQNEAQ. This CDR3 contains 19 residues. The ends lost 5 bases at V and 7 bases at J; junction bases unmatched: 26. In DNA form, the CDR3 reads TGTGCCAGCAGCCAGAGACAGGGCGCGTCTCGCTTTTTGGCTTCTGAGCAGTACTTC. It codes for CASSQRQGASRFLASEQYF.

The rearrangement links TRBV10-1 to TRBJ2-7; 8 bases are shared with TRBD1. V trimming: 6 bases; J trimming: 4 bases; junction bases outside the gene matches: 8. CDR3 length: 14 residues. Looked up from germline, CDR1 is WNHNN and CDR2 is SYGVQD (reference sequence). The CDR3 region is CASSPGQGGYEQYF. CDR3 coding DNA: TGCGCCAGCAGCCCCGGACAGGGAGGATACGAGCAGTACTTC.

This chain links TRBV3-1 (or the pseudogene TRBV3-2) with TRBJ2-7; 9 positions match TRBD1. Germline CDR1 reads LGHDT; CDR2 reads YNNKEL (reference sequence). CDR3 length: 15 amino acids. Trimming at V came to 8 bases and at J to 0 bases, leaving 8 bases not matched to a gene. The CDR3 coding sequence is TGTGCCAGCGGTCAACAGGGGGCTAGCTCCTACGAGCAGTACTTC. Protein product: CASGQQGASSYEQYF.

The V gene is TRBV5-6, the J gene TRBJ1-6; 10 bases agree with TRBD1. V lost 4 bases and J lost 9; bases outside the gene matches: 10. In germline, CDR1 is SGHDT, CDR2 YYEEEE. There are 16 residues in the CDR3. DNA for the CDR3: TGTGCCAGCAGCGCAGCCGGGACAGGGGAGTCTTCACCCCTCCACTTT. Translating gives CASSAAGTGESSPLHF.

This rearrangement joins TRBV9 to TRBJ2-7, with a tentative D call TRBD2 (7 bases). CDR1 and CDR2 (germline): SGDLS, YYNGEE. The CDR3 runs to 14 residues. Trimming pared 0 bases from V and 6 bases from J, leaving 13 bases between. The CDR3 DNA is TGTGCCAGCAGCGTAGGAGGCGGGGGCGGCGAGCAGTACTTC. Amino acid sequence: CASSVGGGGGEQYF. Variable domain in full (rest from reference TRBV9 and TRBJ2-7): DSGVTQTPKHLITATGQRVTLRCSPRSGDLSVYWYQQSLDQGLQFLIQYYNGEERAKGNILERFSAQQFPDLHSELNLSSLELGDSALYFCASSVGGGGGEQYFGPGTRLTVT.

V and J are TRBV2 and TRBJ1-3, with 7 bases that match TRBD1. The CDR3 loop spans 14 amino acids. Losses at the gene ends were 3 bases for V and 4 bases for J; bases not matched to a gene: 3. Germline V gene data show CDR1 as SNHLY and CDR2 as FYNNEI. The CDR3 DNA reads TGTGCCAGCAGTGACCCGGGACAGGGAAACACCATATATTTT. Protein product: CASSDPGQGNTIYF. Full variable domain (remainder filled in from reference TRBV2 and TRBJ1-3): EPEVTQTPSHQVTQMGQEVILRCVPISNHLYFYWYRQILGQKVEFLVSFYNNEISEKSEIFDDQFSVERPDGSNFTLKIRSTKLEDSAMYFCASSDPGQGNTIYFGEGSWLTVV.

V is TRBV6-2 or TRBV6-3 and J is TRBJ2-7; weak D call: TRBD1 (6 bases). Trimming cost V 4 bases and J 1 base, with 14 bases left between them. The germline gives CDR1 MNHEY, CDR2 SVGEGT. CDR3 length: 15 amino acids. The CDR3 DNA is TGTGCCAGCAGTTCCGGCAGGGGAATGTCCTACGAGCAGTACTTC. This gives the protein CASSSGRGMSYEQYF.

The V call is TRBV10-3, the J call TRBJ1-6, with 9 bases that match TRBD1. The length of the CDR3 is 15 residues. Germline CDR1 reads ENHRY; CDR2 reads SYGVKD. The junction had 0 bases not matched to a gene; V was cut back by 0 bases and J by 6 bases. CDR3 amino acids: CAISESGQGNSPLHF. In DNA, the CDR3 is TGTGCCATCAGTGAGTCGGGACAGGGTAATTCACCCCTCCACTTT.

This chain uses TRBV11-2 with TRBJ2-7, with 8 bases aligning to TRBD1. Germline V lookup: CDR1 SGHAT, CDR2 FQNNGV. Trimming took 4 bases from V and 3 from J; bases not matched to a gene: 5. The CDR3 loop spans 14 amino acids. The CDR3 nucleotides read TGTGCCAGCAGCTCCGGGACAGGCAGCTACGAGCAGTACTTC. This sequence encodes CASSSGTGSYEQYF.

The J gene is TRBJ2-3, the V gene TRBV27; 10 bases fit TRBD2. V lost 5 bases and J lost 2; bases outside the gene matches: 4. This CDR3 is built from 15 residues. CDR1 and CDR2 (germline): MNHEY, SMNVEV (reference sequence). CDR3: CASSLLAGLTDTQYF. The CDR3 region has the DNA TGTGCCAGCAGTCTACTAGCGGGACTCACAGATACGCAGTATTTT.

This sequence joins TRBV7-2 and TRBJ2-1; 9 positions match TRBD1. In germline, CDR1 is SGHTA, CDR2 FQGNSA. There are 13 residues in the CDR3. V lost 5 bases to trimming and J lost 9 bases; unmatched junction nucleotides: 5. The DNA for the CDR3 is TGTGCCAGCAGCACGACAGGGGGTCTTGAGCAGTTCTTC. Protein: CASSTTGGLEQFF.

The sample holds one count of this clone. The rearrangement links TRBV6-2 or TRBV6-3 to TRBJ1-1; 9 nucleotides align to TRBD1. The germline gives CDR1 MNHEY, CDR2 SVGEGT. The CDR3 is 16 amino acids. V gave up 2 bases and J gave up 2 bases; unmatched junction bases: 6. CDR3 protein: CASSYDRGIANTEAFF. The CDR3 DNA reads as TGTGCCAGCAGTTACGACAGGGGGATAGCTAACACTGAAGCTTTCTTT.

This chain connects TRBV28 to TRBJ2-2; the D is unclear. This CDR3 has 11 residues. Germline V gene sequence: CDR1 MDHEN, CDR2 SYDVKM. Trimming stripped 3 bases from V and 7 bases from J, with 3 bases between. CDR3 nucleotides: TGTGCCAGCAGTTTCGGCGGGGAGCTGTTTTTT. Amino acid sequence: CASSFGGELFF.

This clone has more than one count but fewer than ten. J is TRBJ2-7 and V is TRBV5-4, with 7 bases aligning to TRBD1. V was clipped by 0 bases and J by 2 bases; unmatched bases: 5. This CDR3 has 15 amino acids. Looked up from germline, CDR1 is SGHNT and CDR2 is YYREEE (reference sequence). In DNA, the CDR3 is TGTGCCAGCAGCTTGGGCCCTACAGGGGCCTACGAGCAGTACTTC. Protein sequence: CASSLGPTGAYEQYF. Full variable domain (remainder filled in from reference TRBV5-4 and TRBJ2-7): ETGVTQSPTHLIKTRGQQVTLRCSSQSGHNTVSWYQQALGQGPQFIFQYYREEENGRGNFPPRFSGLQFPNYSSELNVNALELDDSALYLCASSLGPTGAYEQYFGPGTRLTVT.